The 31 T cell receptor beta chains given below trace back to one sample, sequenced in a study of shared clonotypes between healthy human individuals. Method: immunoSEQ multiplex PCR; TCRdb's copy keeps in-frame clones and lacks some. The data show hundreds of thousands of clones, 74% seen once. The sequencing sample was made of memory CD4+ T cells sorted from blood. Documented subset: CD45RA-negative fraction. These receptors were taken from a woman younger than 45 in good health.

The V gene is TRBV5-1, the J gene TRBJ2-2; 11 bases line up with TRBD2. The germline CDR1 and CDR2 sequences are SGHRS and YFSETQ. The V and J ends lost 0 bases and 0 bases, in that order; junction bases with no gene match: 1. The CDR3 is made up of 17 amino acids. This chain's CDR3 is CASSLEGLAANTGELFF. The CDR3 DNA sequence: TGCGCCAGCAGCTTGGAGGGACTAGCGGCGAACACCGGGGAGCTGTTTTTT. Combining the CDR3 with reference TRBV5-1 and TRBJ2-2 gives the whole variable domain KAGVTQTPRYLIKTRGQQVTLSCSPISGHRSVSWYQQTPGQGLQFLFEYFSETQRNKGNFPGRFSGRQFSNSRSEMNVSTLELGDSALYLCASSLEGLAANTGELFFGEGSRLTVL.

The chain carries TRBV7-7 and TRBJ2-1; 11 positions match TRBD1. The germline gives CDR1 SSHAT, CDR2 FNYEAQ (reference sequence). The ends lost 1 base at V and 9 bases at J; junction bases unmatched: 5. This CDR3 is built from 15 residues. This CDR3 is CASSLEGTGGGEQFF. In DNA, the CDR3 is TGTGCCAGCAGCTTAGAAGGGACAGGGGGAGGTGAGCAGTTCTTC.

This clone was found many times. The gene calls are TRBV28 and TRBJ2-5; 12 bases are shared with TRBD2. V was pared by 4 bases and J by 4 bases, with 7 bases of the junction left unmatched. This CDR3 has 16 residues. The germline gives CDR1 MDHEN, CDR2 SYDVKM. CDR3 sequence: CASSYPLAGGGETQYF. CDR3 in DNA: TGTGCCAGCAGTTACCCTCTAGCGGGAGGGGGAGAGACCCAGTACTTC.

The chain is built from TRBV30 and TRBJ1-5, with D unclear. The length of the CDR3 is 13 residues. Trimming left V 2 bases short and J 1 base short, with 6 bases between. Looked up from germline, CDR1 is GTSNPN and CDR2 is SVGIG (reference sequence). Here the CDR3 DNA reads TGTGCCTGGAGTCTACGGAGCAATCAGCCCCAGCATTTT. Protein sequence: CAWSLRSNQPQHF.

CDR3 in amino acids: CASSLHSEQFF. CDR3 nucleotides: TGTGCCAGCAGCTTACACTCTGAGCAGTTCTTC. The chain carries TRBV7-9 and TRBJ2-1, with D uncertain. CDR3 size: 11 residues. Looked up from germline, CDR1 is SEHNR and CDR2 is FQNEAQ (reference sequence). Deletions cut 2 bases from V and 9 bases from J, with 5 bases between.

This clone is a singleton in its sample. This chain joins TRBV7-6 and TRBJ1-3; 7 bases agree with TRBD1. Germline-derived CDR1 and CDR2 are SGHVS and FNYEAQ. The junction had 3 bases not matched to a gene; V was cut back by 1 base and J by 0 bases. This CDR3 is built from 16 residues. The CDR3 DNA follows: TGTGCCAGCAGCTTAGGGGACAGAACCTCTGGAAACACCATATATTTT. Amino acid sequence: CASSLGDRTSGNTIYF. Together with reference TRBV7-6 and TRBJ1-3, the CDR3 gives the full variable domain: GAGVSQSPRYKVTKRGQDVALRCDPISGHVSLYWYRQALGQGPEFLTYFNYEAQQDKSGLPNDRFSAERPEGSISTLTIQRTEQRDSAMYRCASSLGDRTSGNTIYFGEGSWLTVV.

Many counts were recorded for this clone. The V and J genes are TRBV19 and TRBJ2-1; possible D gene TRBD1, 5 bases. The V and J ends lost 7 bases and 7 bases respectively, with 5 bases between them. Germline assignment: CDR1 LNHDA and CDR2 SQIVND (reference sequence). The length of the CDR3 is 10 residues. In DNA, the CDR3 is TGTGCCAGTAAGGGGAATGAGCAGTTCTTC. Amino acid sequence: CASKGNEQFF.

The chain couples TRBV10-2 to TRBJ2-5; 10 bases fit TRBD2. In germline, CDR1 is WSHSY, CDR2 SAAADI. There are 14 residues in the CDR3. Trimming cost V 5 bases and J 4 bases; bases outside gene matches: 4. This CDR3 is CASSISGGGETQYF. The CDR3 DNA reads TGCGCCAGCAGTATCAGCGGGGGGGGAGAGACCCAGTACTTC.

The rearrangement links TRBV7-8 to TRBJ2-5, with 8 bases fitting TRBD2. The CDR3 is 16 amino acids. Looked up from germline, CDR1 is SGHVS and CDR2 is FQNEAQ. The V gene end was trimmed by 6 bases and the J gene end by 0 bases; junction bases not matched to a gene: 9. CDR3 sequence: CASSVGRGRNQETQYF. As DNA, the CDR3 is TGTGCCAGCAGTGTAGGGCGCGGGAGGAACCAAGAGACCCAGTACTTC. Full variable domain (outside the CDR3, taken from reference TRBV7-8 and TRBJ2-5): GAGVSQSPRYKVAKRGQDVALRCDPISGHVSLFWYQQALGQGPEFLTYFQNEAQLDKSGLPSDRFFAERPEGSVSTLKIQRTQQEDSAVYLCASSVGRGRNQETQYFGPGTRLLVL.

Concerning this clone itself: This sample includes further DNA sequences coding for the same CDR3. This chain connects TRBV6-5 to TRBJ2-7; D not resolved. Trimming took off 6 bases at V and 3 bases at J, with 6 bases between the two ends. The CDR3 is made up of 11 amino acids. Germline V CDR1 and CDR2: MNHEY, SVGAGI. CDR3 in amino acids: CASRGRYEQYF. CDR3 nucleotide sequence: TGTGCCAGCAGAGGACGCTACGAGCAGTACTTC.

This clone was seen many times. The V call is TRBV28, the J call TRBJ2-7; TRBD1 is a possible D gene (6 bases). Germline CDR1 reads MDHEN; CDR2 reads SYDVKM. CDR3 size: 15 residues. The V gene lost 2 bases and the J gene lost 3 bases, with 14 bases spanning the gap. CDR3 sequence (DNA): TGTGCCAGCAGTTTAGGGCAGGGGCTAGGCTACGAGCAGTACTTC. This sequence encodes CASSLGQGLGYEQYF. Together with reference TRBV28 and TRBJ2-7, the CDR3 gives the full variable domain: DVKVTQSSRYLVKRTGEKVFLECVQDMDHENMFWYRQDPGLGLRLIYFSYDVKMKEKGDIPEGYSVSREKKERFSLILESASTNQTSMYLCASSLGQGLGYEQYFGPGTRLTVT.

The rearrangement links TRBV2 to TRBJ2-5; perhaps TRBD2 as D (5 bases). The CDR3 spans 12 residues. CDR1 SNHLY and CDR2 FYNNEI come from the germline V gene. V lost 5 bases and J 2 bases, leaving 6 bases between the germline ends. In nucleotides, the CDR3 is TGTGCCAGCAGTCGGACTCAAGAGACCCAGTACTTC. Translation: CASSRTQETQYF. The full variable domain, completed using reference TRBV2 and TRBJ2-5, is EPEVTQTPSHQVTQMGQEVILRCVPISNHLYFYWYRQILGQKVEFLVSFYNNEISEKSEIFDDQFSVERPDGSNFTLKIRSTKLEDSAMYFCASSRTQETQYFGPGTRLLVL.

The DNA of the CDR3 is TGTGCCAGCAGGAATATGGGACTAGCGGGAGGCGGGCAGTTCTTC. Translated, it gives CASRNMGLAGGGQFF. The chain is built from TRBV11-2 and TRBJ2-1, with 15 bases lining up with TRBD2. CDR1 and CDR2 from the germline V gene are SGHAT and FQNNGV. The CDR3 totals 15 residues. V lost 6 bases and J lost 12; bases outside the gene matches: 9.

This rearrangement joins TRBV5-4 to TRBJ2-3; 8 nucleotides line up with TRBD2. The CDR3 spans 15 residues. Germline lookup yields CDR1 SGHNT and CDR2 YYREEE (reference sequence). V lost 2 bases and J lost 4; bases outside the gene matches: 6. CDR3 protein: CASSLAGDGADTQYF. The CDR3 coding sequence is TGTGCCAGCAGCTTAGCGGGAGATGGCGCAGATACGCAGTATTTT.

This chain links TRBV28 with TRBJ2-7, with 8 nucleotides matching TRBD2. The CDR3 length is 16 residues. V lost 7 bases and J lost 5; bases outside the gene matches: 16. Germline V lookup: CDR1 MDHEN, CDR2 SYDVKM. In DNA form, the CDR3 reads TGTGCCAGCATATGGAGCCCCCCGGGAGGGCCCCACGAGCAGTACTTC. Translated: CASIWSPPGGPHEQYF. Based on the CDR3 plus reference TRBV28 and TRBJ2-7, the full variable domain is DVKVTQSSRYLVKRTGEKVFLECVQDMDHENMFWYRQDPGLGLRLIYFSYDVKMKEKGDIPEGYSVSREKKERFSLILESASTNQTSMYLCASIWSPPGGPHEQYFGPGTRLTVT.

Here the CDR3 DNA reads TGCGCCAGCAGGGACCAGGGTGGGGCTTATGGCTACACCTTC. Its translation is CASRDQGGAYGYTF. The chain links TRBV5-1 to TRBJ1-2, with a weak D call TRBD1 (5 bases). Germline V CDR1 and CDR2: SGHRS, YFSETQ. V lost 5 bases to trimming and J lost 5 bases, with 16 bases between them. The CDR3 has 14 residues.

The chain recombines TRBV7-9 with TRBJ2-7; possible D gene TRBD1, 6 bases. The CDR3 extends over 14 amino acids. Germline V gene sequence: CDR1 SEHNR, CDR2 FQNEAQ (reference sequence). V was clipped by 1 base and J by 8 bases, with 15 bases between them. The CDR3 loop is CASSLDWTVPQQYF. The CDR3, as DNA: TGTGCCAGCAGCTTAGATTGGACAGTCCCCCAGCAGTACTTC. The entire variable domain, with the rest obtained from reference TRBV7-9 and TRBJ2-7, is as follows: DTGVSQNPRHKITKRGQNVTFRCDPISEHNRLYWYRQTLGQGPEFLTYFQNEAQLEKSRLLSDRFSAERPKGSFSTLEIQRTEQGDSAMYLCASSLDWTVPQQYFGPGTRLTVT.

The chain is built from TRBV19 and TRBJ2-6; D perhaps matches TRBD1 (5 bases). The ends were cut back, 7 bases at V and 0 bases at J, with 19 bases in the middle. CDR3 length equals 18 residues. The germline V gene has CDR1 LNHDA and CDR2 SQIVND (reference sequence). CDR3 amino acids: CASTPRAGFSSGANVLTF. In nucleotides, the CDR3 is TGTGCCAGTACCCCTCGGGCAGGGTTTAGCTCTGGGGCCAACGTCCTGACTTTC.

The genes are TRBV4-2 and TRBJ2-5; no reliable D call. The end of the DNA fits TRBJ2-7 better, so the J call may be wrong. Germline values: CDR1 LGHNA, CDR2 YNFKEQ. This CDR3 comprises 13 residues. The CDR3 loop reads CASSPPGAYEQYF. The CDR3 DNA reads TGTGCCAGCAGCCCCCCCGGAGCCTACGAGCAGTACTTC.

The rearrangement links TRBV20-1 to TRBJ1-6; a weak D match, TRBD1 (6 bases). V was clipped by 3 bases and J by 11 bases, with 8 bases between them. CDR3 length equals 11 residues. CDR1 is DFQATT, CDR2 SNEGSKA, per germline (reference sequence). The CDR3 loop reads CSASRGPPLHF. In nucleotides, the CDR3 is TGCAGTGCTAGCCGGGGGCCACCCCTCCACTTT.

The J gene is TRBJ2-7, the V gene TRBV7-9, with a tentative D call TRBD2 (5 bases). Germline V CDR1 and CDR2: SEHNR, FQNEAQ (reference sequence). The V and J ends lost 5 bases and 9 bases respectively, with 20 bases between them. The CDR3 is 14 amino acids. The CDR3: CASSQPGITARQYF. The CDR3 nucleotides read TGTGCCAGCAGCCAGCCCGGGATTACAGCGAGGCAGTACTTC.

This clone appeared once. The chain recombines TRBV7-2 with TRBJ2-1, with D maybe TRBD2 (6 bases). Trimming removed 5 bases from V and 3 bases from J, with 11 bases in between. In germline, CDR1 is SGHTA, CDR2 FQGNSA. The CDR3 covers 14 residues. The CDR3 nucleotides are TGTGCCAGCAGCCGGGACTGGGACTACAATGAGCAGTTCTTC. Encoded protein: CASSRDWDYNEQFF.

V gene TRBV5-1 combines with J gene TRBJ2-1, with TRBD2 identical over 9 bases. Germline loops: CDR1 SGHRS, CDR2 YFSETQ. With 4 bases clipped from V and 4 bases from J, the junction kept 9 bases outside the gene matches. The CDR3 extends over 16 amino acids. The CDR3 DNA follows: TGCGCCAGCAGCCCTACGACTAGCGGTTATTACAATGAGCAGTTCTTC. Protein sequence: CASSPTTSGYYNEQFF.

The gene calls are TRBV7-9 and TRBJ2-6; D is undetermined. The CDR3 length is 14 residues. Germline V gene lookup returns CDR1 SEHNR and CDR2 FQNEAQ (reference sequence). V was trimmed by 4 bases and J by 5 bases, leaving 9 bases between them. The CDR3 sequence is CASSYPQWANVLTF. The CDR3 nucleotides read TGTGCCAGCAGCTATCCACAGTGGGCCAACGTCCTGACTTTC. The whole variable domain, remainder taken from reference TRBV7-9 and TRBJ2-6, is DTGVSQNPRHKITKRGQNVTFRCDPISEHNRLYWYRQTLGQGPEFLTYFQNEAQLEKSRLLSDRFSAERPKGSFSTLEIQRTEQGDSAMYLCASSYPQWANVLTFGAGSRLTVL.

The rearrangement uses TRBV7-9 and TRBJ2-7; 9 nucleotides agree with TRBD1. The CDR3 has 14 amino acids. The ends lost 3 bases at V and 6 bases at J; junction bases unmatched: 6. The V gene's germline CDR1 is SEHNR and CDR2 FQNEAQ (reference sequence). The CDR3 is CASSLGQGRIEQYF. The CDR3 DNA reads TGTGCCAGCAGCTTGGGACAGGGTCGGATCGAGCAGTACTTC.

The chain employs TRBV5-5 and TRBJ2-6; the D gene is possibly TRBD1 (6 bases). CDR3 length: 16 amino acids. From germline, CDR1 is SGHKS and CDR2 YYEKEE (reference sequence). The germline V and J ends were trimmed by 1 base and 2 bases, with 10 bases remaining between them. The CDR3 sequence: CASSLNRAAGANVLTF. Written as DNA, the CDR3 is TGTGCCAGCAGCTTGAACAGGGCGGCTGGGGCCAACGTCCTGACTTTC.

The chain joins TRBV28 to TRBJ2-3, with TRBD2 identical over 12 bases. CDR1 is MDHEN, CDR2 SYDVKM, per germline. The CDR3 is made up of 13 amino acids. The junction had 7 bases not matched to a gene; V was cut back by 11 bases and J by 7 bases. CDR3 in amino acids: CAGRTSGKHTQYF. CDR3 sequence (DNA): TGTGCCGGGAGGACTAGCGGGAAACATACGCAGTATTTT.

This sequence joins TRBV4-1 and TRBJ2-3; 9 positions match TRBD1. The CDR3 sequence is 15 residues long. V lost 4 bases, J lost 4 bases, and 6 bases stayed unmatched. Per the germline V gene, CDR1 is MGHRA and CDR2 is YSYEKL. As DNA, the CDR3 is TGCGCCAGCAGCCGGGACAGGGATAGGTCAGATACGCAGTATTTT. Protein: CASSRDRDRSDTQYF.

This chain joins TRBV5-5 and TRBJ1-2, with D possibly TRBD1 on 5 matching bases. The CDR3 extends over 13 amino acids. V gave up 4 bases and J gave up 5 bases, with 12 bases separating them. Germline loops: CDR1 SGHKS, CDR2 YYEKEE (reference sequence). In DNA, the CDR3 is TGTGCCAGCAGCCTCGTGGGGGATTATGGCTACACCTTC. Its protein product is CASSLVGDYGYTF.

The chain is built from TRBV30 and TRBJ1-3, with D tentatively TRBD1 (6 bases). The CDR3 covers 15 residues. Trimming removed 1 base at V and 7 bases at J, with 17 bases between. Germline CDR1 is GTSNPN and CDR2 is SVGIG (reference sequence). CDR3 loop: CAWSGGQGPRNTIYF. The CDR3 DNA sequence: TGTGCCTGGAGTGGGGGACAAGGCCCAAGGAACACCATATATTTT.

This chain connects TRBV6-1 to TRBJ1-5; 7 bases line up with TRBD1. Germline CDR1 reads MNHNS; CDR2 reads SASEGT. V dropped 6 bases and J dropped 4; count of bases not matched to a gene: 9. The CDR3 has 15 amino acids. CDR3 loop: CASSAEQGQNQPQHF. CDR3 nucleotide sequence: TGTGCCAGCAGCGCCGAACAGGGGCAAAATCAGCCCCAGCATTTT.